The 6 T cell receptor beta chains presented below share a single source sample, sequenced in a study of T cells in Graves' hyperthyroidism and ophthalmopathy. What was amplified from RNA transcripts were TCR beta CDR3 regions. An initial round of RT-PCR targeting the TCR CDR3 relied on the HTBI primer set. TCRdb fed the multiplex PCR reads into MiXCR, producing one record per CDR3 protein. This sample yields 500,000 to 550,000 distinct CDR3 sequences, of which 20% to 25% are seen a single time; approximately 25% belongs to the top ten. Source material: blood. These receptors originate from a man aged 18 to 30 with Graves' hyperthyroidism.

This clonotype has only a few counts. The genes are TRBV7-9 and TRBJ2-6; unclear D gene. Germline CDR1 reads SEHNR; CDR2 reads FQNEAQ (reference sequence). This CDR3 region has 13 residues. The V end lost 10 bases, the J end lost 2 bases, and 9 bases lay between the germline ends. The CDR3 nucleotides are TGTGCCACAGCAGGAACTGGGGCCAACGTCCTGACTTTC. As protein: CATAGTGANVLTF.

This chain joins TRBV12-3 or TRBV12-4 and TRBJ2-7; no clear D gene. Trimming took off 11 bases at V and 5 bases at J, with 16 bases between the two ends. This CDR3 comprises 12 residues. The DNA of the CDR3 is TGTGCCCGCACCCGACCCGTCCACGAGCAGTACTTC. It is translated as CARTRPVHEQYF.

There are a few counts of this clonotype. The chain couples TRBV28 to TRBJ2-7; possibly TRBD1 or TRBD2 for D (5 bases each). V gave up 6 bases and J gave up 5 bases, with 17 bases separating them. Germline V CDR1 and CDR2: MDHEN, SYDVKM. CDR3 size: 14 residues. CDR3 sequence reads: CASSPGPVGDEQYF. The DNA for the CDR3 is TGTGCCAGCAGCCCCGGGCCCGTGGGGGACGAGCAGTACTTC.

Ten or more counts support this clonotype. V gene TRBV15 combines with J gene TRBJ1-1; D may be TRBD1 (5 bases). This CDR3 spans 13 amino acids. V was pared by 4 bases and J by 5 bases, with 11 bases between. The V gene's germline CDR1 is LNHNV and CDR2 YYDKDF (reference sequence). CDR3: CATSTPGFTEAFF. The CDR3 bases are TGTGCCACCAGCACCCCAGGGTTTACTGAAGCTTTCTTT.

There are many counts of this clonotype. The V call is TRBV6-4, the J call TRBJ2-5; D not resolved. Trimming pared 1 base from V and 2 bases from J, leaving 5 bases between. The CDR3 sequence is 13 residues long. Germline V gives CDR1 MRHNA, CDR2 SNTAGT. The DNA of the CDR3 is TGTGCCAGCAGTGACTGGCCACAAGAGACCCAGTACTTC. Amino acid sequence: CASSDWPQETQYF.

The sample holds many counts of this clonotype. The chain joins TRBV20-1 to TRBJ2-7; D may correspond to TRBD1 or TRBD2 (5 bases each). CDR1 DFQATT and CDR2 SNEGSKA come from the germline V gene (reference sequence). V was cut by 3 bases and J by 0 bases, with 18 bases left in between. This CDR3 has 16 amino acids. CDR3 sequence (DNA): TGCAGTGCTAGCCCCCCCCAGGGAGAAGCCTCCTACGAGCAGTACTTC. It yields the protein CSASPPQGEASYEQYF.